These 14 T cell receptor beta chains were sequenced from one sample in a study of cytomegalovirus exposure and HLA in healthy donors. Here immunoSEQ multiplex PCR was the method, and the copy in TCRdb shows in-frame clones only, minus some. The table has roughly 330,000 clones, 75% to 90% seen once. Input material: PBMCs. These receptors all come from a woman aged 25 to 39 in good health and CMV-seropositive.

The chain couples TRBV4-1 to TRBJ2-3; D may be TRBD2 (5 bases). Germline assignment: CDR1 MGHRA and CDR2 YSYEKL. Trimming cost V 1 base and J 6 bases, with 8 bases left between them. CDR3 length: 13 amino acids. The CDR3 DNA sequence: TGCGCCAGCAGCCAAGTAGGACTGGATACGCAGTATTTT. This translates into CASSQVGLDTQYF.

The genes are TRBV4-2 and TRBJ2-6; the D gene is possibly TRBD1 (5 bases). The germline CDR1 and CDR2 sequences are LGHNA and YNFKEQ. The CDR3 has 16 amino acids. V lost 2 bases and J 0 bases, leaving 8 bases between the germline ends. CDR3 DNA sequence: TGTGCCAGCAGCCAAACAGGTGACTCTGGGGCCAACGTCCTGACTTTC. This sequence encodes CASSQTGDSGANVLTF.

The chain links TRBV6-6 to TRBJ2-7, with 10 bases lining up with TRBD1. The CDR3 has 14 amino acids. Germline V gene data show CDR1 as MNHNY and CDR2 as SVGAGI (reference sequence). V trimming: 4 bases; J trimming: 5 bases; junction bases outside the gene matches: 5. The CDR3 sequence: CASSSRQGAHEQYF. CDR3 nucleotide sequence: TGTGCCAGCAGTTCCCGACAGGGGGCTCACGAGCAGTACTTC.

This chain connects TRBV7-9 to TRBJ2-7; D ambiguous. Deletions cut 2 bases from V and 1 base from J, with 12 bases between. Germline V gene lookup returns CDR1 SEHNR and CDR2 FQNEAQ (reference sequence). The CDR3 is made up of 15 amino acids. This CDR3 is CASSLFIGFSYEQYF. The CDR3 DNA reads TGTGCCAGCAGCTTATTCATCGGGTTTTCCTACGAGCAGTACTTC.

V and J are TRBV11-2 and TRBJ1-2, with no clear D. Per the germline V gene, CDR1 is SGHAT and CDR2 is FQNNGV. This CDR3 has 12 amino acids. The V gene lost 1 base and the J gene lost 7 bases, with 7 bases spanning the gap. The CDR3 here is CASSLGESGYTF. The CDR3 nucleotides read TGTGCCAGCAGCTTAGGGGAGTCTGGCTACACCTTC.

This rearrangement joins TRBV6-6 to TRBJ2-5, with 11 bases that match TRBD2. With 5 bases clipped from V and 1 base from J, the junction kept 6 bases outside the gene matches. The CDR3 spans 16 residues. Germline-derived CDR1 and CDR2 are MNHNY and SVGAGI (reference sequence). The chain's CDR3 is CASSPIAGGPQETQYF. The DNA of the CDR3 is TGTGCCAGCAGTCCAATAGCGGGGGGGCCCCAAGAGACCCAGTACTTC.

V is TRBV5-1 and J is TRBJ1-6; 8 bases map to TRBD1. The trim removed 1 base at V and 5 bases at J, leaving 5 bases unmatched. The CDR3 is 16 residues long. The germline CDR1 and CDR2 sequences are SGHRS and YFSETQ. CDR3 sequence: CASSLHGQGDNSPLHF. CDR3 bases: TGCGCCAGCAGCTTGCACGGACAGGGAGATAATTCACCCCTCCACTTT. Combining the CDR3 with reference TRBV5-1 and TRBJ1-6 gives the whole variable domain KAGVTQTPRYLIKTRGQQVTLSCSPISGHRSVSWYQQTPGQGLQFLFEYFSETQRNKGNFPGRFSGRQFSNSRSEMNVSTLELGDSALYLCASSLHGQGDNSPLHFGNGTRLTVT.

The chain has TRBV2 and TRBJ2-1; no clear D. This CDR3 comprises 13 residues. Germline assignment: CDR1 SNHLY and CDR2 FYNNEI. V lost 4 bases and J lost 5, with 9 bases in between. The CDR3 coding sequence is TGTGCCAGCAGTGGTACGCTCAACAATGAGCAGTTCTTC. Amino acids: CASSGTLNNEQFF. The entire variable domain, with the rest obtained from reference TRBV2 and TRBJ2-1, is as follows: EPEVTQTPSHQVTQMGQEVILRCVPISNHLYFYWYRQILGQKVEFLVSFYNNEISEKSEIFDDQFSVERPDGSNFTLKIRSTKLEDSAMYFCASSGTLNNEQFFGPGTRLTVL.

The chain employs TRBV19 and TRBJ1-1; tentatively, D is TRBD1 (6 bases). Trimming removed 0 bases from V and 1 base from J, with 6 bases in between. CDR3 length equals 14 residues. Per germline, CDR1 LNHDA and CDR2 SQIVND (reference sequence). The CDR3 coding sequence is TGTGCCAGTAGTATAGACAGGGGGAACACTGAAGCTTTCTTT. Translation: CASSIDRGNTEAFF.

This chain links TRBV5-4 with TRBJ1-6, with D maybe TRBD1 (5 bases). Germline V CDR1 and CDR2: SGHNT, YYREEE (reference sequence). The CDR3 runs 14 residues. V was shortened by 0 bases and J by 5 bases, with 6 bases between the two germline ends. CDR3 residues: CASSLGGDNSPLHF. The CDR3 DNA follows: TGTGCCAGCAGCTTGGGGGGCGATAATTCACCCCTCCACTTT.

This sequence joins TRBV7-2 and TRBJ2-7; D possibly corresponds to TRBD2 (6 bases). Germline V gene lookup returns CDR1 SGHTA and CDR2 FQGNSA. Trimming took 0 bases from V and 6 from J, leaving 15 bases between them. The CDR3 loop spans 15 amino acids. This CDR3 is CASSLAQVGGSEQYF. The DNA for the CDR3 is TGTGCCAGCAGCTTAGCGCAGGTTGGAGGGAGCGAGCAGTACTTC. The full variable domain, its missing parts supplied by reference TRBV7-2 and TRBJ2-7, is GAGVSQSPSNKVTEKGKDVELRCDPISGHTALYWYRQSLGQGLEFLIYFQGNSAPDKSGLPSDRFSAERTGGSVSTLTIQRTQQEDSAVYLCASSLAQVGGSEQYFGPGTRLTVT.

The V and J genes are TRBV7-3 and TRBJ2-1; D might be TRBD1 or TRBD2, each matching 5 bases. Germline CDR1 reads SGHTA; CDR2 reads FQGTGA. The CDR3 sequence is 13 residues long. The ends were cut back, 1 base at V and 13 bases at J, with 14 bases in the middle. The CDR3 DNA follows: TGTGCCAGCAGCTTAAATGAGGGGCTAGTTCAGTTCTTC. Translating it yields CASSLNEGLVQFF.

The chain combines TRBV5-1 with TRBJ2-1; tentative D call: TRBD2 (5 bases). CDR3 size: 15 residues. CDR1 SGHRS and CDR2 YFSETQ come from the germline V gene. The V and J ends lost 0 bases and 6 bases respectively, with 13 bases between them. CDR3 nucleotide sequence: TGCGCCAGCAGCTTGGATGTTCGACTAACCAATGAGCAGTTCTTC. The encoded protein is CASSLDVRLTNEQFF.

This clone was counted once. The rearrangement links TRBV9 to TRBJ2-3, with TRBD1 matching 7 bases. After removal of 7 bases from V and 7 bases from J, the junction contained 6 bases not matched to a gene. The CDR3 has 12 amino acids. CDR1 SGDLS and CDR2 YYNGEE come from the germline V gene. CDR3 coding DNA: TGTGCCAGCGGGGGACAGAGGAATACGCAGTATTTT. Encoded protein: CASGGQRNTQYF. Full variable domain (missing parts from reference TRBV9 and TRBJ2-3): DSGVTQTPKHLITATGQRVTLRCSPRSGDLSVYWYQQSLDQGLQFLIQYYNGEERAKGNILERFSAQQFPDLHSELNLSSLELGDSALYFCASGGQRNTQYFGPGTRLTVL.